This T cell receptor beta chain was captured in a study of regulatory T cells in long-lasting Graves disease. The authors built TCR beta libraries using iRepertoire HTBI primers and Arm-PCR of CDR3 regions. In TCRdb, the multiplex PCR reads were re-called with MiXCR into one record per CDR3 protein. Of approximately 230,000 distinct CDR3 sequences listed, about 17% are singletons. The time point was: newly diagnosed GD, antithyroid drugs for less than 3 months. Preparation of the TCR library used RNA extracted from PBMCs. Study-wide findings and caveats: Segments TRBV28, TRBJ1-2 and TRBJ2-5 showed preferential usage in persistent disease. The sample size was small, and this may have reduced accuracy.

Germline V lookup: CDR1 MNHEY, CDR2 SVGEGT. The V segment lost 5 bases and the J segment 2 bases; nucleotides outside the gene matches: 12. The CDR3 is 16 residues long. In its sample, this clonotype was seen many times. Its antigen remains unidentified. Sequenced here: peripheral blood mononuclear cells (PBMCs), sampled at new diagnosis, from a patient treated with antithyroid drugs. The receptor was derived from a female donor with Graves disease. This chain joins TRBV6-2 or TRBV6-3 and TRBJ2-7, with TRBD1 matching 7 bases. Written as DNA, the CDR3 is TGTGCCAGCAGTCCGACGCCCGGGACAGCCCCCTACGAGCAGTACTTC. Protein: CASSPTPGTAPYEQYF.